These 2 T cell receptor beta chains came from one sample sequenced in a study of blood T cell repertoires in COVID-19. This table comes from immunoSEQ multiplex PCR, and its TCRdb copy is limited to in-frame clones, with some not included. The sample records about 110,000 clones, 84% being singletons. Material: peripheral blood. Receptors were obtained from a woman between 35 and 50 years old with acute or convalescent COVID-19.

The rearrangement joins TRBV2 to TRBJ1-4, with 8 nucleotides matching TRBD1. The CDR3 is made up of 16 amino acids. Germline V gene lookup returns CDR1 SNHLY and CDR2 FYNNEI. The junction had 8 bases not matched to a gene; V was cut back by 0 bases and J by 8 bases. The DNA of the CDR3 is TGTGCCAGCAGTGAAGCCGCAGGGGGCGCCCGGGAAAAACTGTTTTTT. Translation gives CASSEAAGGAREKLFF.

The rearrangement links TRBV5-1 to TRBJ2-7; 8 bases agree with TRBD1. The CDR3 contains 14 residues. Germline-derived CDR1 and CDR2 are SGHRS and YFSETQ. V gave up 4 bases and J gave up 3 bases; unmatched junction bases: 6. In nucleotides, the CDR3 is TGCGCCAGCAGCCCACGACAGGGGAACTACGAGCAGTACTTC. This translates into CASSPRQGNYEQYF.